Presented here are 24 T cell receptor beta chains from one specimen sequenced in a study of T cell changes during pregnancy in multiple sclerosis. Data came from immunoSEQ multiplex PCR; TCRdb stores just in-frame clones and leaves some out. The sample has around 13,000 clones, 90% seen once; the top ten hold approximately 13%. Sample: CD8+ T cells from peripheral blood mononuclear cells, taken after pregnancy. The receptors shown here come from a female donor in good health, enrolled as a control in a pregnancy study.

The J gene is TRBJ2-1, the V gene TRBV27; TRBD2 aligns across 7 bases. V trimming: 6 bases; J trimming: 1 base; junction bases outside the gene matches: 3. The CDR3 totals 14 residues. Germline CDR1 and CDR2: MNHEY and SMNVEV (reference sequence). For the CDR3, the DNA is TGTGCCAGCAGAGCGGGACCGTCCTACAATGAGCAGTTCTTC. It encodes CASRAGPSYNEQFF.

This clone was seen once. The J gene is TRBJ2-7, the V gene TRBV4-1, with TRBD2 matching 9 bases. The CDR3 runs to 16 residues. V lost 1 base, J lost 2 bases, and 6 bases stayed unmatched. Germline V CDR1 and CDR2: MGHRA, YSYEKL. CDR3 bases: TGCGCCAGCAGCCAAGTGGTGGGGACTAGCACCTACGAGCAGTACTTC. It codes for CASSQVVGTSTYEQYF.

The J gene is TRBJ2-7, the V gene TRBV28, with D possibly matching TRBD2 (5 bases). CDR3 length: 14 residues. The V gene lost 2 bases and the J gene lost 0 bases, with 8 bases spanning the gap. Germline V gene data show CDR1 as MDHEN and CDR2 as SYDVKM. In DNA, the CDR3 is TGTGCCAGCAGTTTAGCGGGCAGCTCCTACGAGCAGTACTTC. It translates to CASSLAGSSYEQYF.

J is TRBJ2-1 and V is TRBV27, with TRBD2 matching over 10 bases. This CDR3 has 16 residues. CDR1 is MNHEY and CDR2 is SMNVEV in the germline V gene (reference sequence). Losses at the gene ends were 3 bases for V and 4 bases for J; bases not matched to a gene: 6. For the CDR3, the DNA is TGTGCCAGCAGTTTCCACGGACTAGCGGAATACAATGAGCAGTTCTTC. Translation gives CASSFHGLAEYNEQFF.

This clone was seen just once. The CDR3 loop reads CASSQELGAVETQYF. Here the CDR3 DNA reads TGTGCCAGCAGCCAAGAGTTGGGGGCGGTGGAGACCCAGTACTTC. The V and J genes are TRBV4-2 and TRBJ2-5, with a weak D call TRBD1 (6 bases). Germline assignment: CDR1 LGHNA and CDR2 YNFKEQ. This CDR3 is 15 amino acids long. Trimming shortened V by 0 bases and J by 5 bases, and 13 bases separated the two germline ends.

This chain joins TRBV27 and TRBJ1-2; 10 bases match TRBD1. The CDR3 has 15 residues. The ends lost 5 bases at V and 8 bases at J; junction bases unmatched: 11. Germline CDR1 reads MNHEY; CDR2 reads SMNVEV (reference sequence). CDR3 bases: TGTGCCAGCAGTCCGTCCCCAGGGACAGGGGACGGCTACACCTTC. This codes for CASSPSPGTGDGYTF.

The V gene is TRBV10-3, the J gene TRBJ1-6; TRBD1 matches 9 bases. This CDR3 is built from 17 residues. Germline loops: CDR1 ENHRY, CDR2 SYGVKD. V was pared by 0 bases and J by 5 bases, with 5 bases of the junction left unmatched. The CDR3, as DNA: TGTGCCATCAGTGAGTCCGCTGGGACAGGGCATAATTCACCCCTCCACTTT. Translated: CAISESAGTGHNSPLHF.

The rearrangement uses TRBV7-6 and TRBJ2-7; TRBD1 is a possible D gene (6 bases). V was trimmed by 5 bases and J by 2 bases, leaving 13 bases between them. Germline CDR1 is SGHVS and CDR2 is FNYEAQ. CDR3 length: 14 residues. CDR3 bases: TGTGCCAGCAGCCTCAGACAGGTCGCCTACGAGCAGTACTTC. It codes for CASSLRQVAYEQYF.

The chain has TRBV7-9 and TRBJ2-3; 8 bases match TRBD1. V was clipped by 5 bases and J by 3 bases; unmatched bases: 10. The germline CDR1 and CDR2 sequences are SEHNR and FQNEAQ (reference sequence). The CDR3 length is 16 residues. CDR3: CASSEEMGQETDTQYF. The DNA of the CDR3 is TGTGCCAGCAGCGAAGAGATGGGACAGGAGACAGATACGCAGTATTTT.

The V call is TRBV4-1, the J call TRBJ2-1; TRBD2 agrees at 7 bases. The CDR3 consists of 16 residues. Looked up from germline, CDR1 is MGHRA and CDR2 is YSYEKL. V lost 4 bases to trimming and J lost 0 bases; unmatched junction nucleotides: 6. In nucleotides, the CDR3 is TGCGCCAGCAGCCTTCCTATAGCGGGCTCCTACAATGAGCAGTTCTTC. Translated, it gives CASSLPIAGSYNEQFF.

The chain joins TRBV28 to TRBJ1-5, with D possibly matching TRBD1 (6 bases). The length of the CDR3 is 15 residues. Trimming took off 10 bases at V and 7 bases at J, with 23 bases between the two ends. The germline V gene has CDR1 MDHEN and CDR2 SYDVKM. CDR3 protein: CATRFVAGEYQPQHF. The CDR3 DNA follows: TGTGCCACCCGATTCGTGGCAGGGGAATACCAGCCCCAGCATTTT.

The genes are TRBV25-1 and TRBJ2-5; no clear D. Judging by the DNA end, TRBJ2-7 fits better; the J call may be wrong. CDR1 and CDR2 (germline): MGHDK, SYGVNS. The CDR3 consists of 14 residues. This chain's CDR3 is CASSELSPAYEQYF. CDR3 DNA: TGTGCCAGCAGTGAATTGTCACCCGCCTACGAGCAGTACTTC.

The gene calls are TRBV6-1 and TRBJ1-3; D unresolved. V lost 1 base to trimming and J lost 1 base, with 8 bases between them. CDR1 is MNHNS and CDR2 is SASEGT in the germline V gene. This CDR3 is 15 amino acids long. The DNA for the CDR3 is TGTGCCAGCAGTGAAGTCGGAGTTTCTGGAAACACCATATATTTT. Protein: CASSEVGVSGNTIYF.

Written as DNA, the CDR3 is TGTGCCAGCAGCTCCTGGACTAGCGAGTACACCGGGGAGCTGTTTTTT. It specifies CASSSWTSEYTGELFF. V gene TRBV11-3 combines with J gene TRBJ2-2; 9 nucleotides line up with TRBD2. Germline-derived CDR1 and CDR2 are SGHNT and YENEEA. V was clipped by 4 bases and J by 3 bases; unmatched bases: 6. The CDR3 consists of 16 residues.

The CDR3 loop is CASSEDRISTDTQYF. CDR3 nucleotides: TGTGCCAGCAGTGAAGACAGAATAAGCACAGATACGCAGTATTTT. V usage is TRBV6-1 and J usage is TRBJ2-3; no firm D call. The germline V gene has CDR1 MNHNS and CDR2 SASEGT. This CDR3 has 15 residues. Trimming took off 1 base at V and 0 bases at J, with 8 bases between the two ends.

V gene TRBV9 combines with J gene TRBJ2-6; a possible D gene is TRBD1 (6 bases). CDR1 is SGDLS, CDR2 YYNGEE, per germline. V was trimmed by 0 bases and J by 2 bases, leaving 15 bases between them. CDR3 length equals 18 residues. The CDR3 protein is CASSVARTAPPGANVLTF. The CDR3 region has the DNA TGTGCCAGCAGCGTAGCCAGGACAGCTCCCCCTGGGGCCAACGTCCTGACTTTC.

The rearrangement uses TRBV4-3 and TRBJ1-4; the D gene is possibly TRBD1 (6 bases). The V end lost 1 base, the J end lost 5 bases, and 11 bases lay between the germline ends. The CDR3 has 15 residues. The germline V gene has CDR1 LGHNA and CDR2 YSLEER. CDR3 protein: CASSQGWQGNEKLFF. In nucleotides, the CDR3 is TGCGCCAGCAGCCAAGGGTGGCAGGGGAATGAAAAACTGTTTTTT.

CDR3 in DNA: TGTGCCAGCAGTCCAGCTAGCCCTCCCAATGAGCAGTTCTTC. It translates to CASSPASPPNEQFF. The chain uses TRBV27 and TRBJ2-1; TRBD2 might be the D (5 bases). The CDR3 is made up of 14 amino acids. In germline, CDR1 is MNHEY, CDR2 SMNVEV (reference sequence). The germline V and J ends were trimmed by 5 bases and 6 bases, with 14 bases remaining between them.

V gene TRBV27 combines with J gene TRBJ2-5; 11 bases match TRBD2. The CDR3 extends over 16 amino acids. V gave up 0 bases and J gave up 4 bases; unmatched junction bases: 4. The germline V gene has CDR1 MNHEY and CDR2 SMNVEV (reference sequence). DNA for the CDR3: TGTGCCAGCAGTTTATCGGGGACTAGCGGTGGAGAGACCCAGTACTTC. It encodes CASSLSGTSGGETQYF.

The chain is built from TRBV7-9 and TRBJ2-1; 8 bases agree with TRBD2. Looked up from germline, CDR1 is SEHNR and CDR2 is FQNEAQ (reference sequence). V was pared by 5 bases and J by 8 bases, with 14 bases of the junction left unmatched. The CDR3 consists of 16 residues. The CDR3 nucleotides read TGTGCCAGCAGCCCACCCCTCGGCGGGAGGATCGATGAGCAGTTCTTC. It codes for CASSPPLGGRIDEQFF.

There are a few counts of this clone. The chain couples TRBV28 to TRBJ2-1, with TRBD2 identical over 8 bases. CDR1 and CDR2 (germline): MDHEN, SYDVKM. Trimming cost V 3 bases and J 8 bases; bases outside gene matches: 6. The CDR3 runs to 14 residues. The CDR3 DNA sequence: TGTGCCAGCAGTTTTGTTAGCGGGACCGATGAGCAGTTCTTC. It is translated as CASSFVSGTDEQFF. The full variable domain, with the rest looked up from reference TRBV28 and TRBJ2-1, is DVKVTQSSRYLVKRTGEKVFLECVQDMDHENMFWYRQDPGLGLRLIYFSYDVKMKEKGDIPEGYSVSREKKERFSLILESASTNQTSMYLCASSFVSGTDEQFFGPGTRLTVL.

The chain joins TRBV18 to TRBJ2-3; D is ambiguous. The CDR3 runs 16 residues. CDR1 and CDR2 from the germline V gene are KGHSH and LQKENI. The V gene lost 5 bases and the J gene lost 3 bases, with 18 bases spanning the gap. CDR3 nucleotide sequence: TGTGCCAGCTCAATGACTGGCAGTCGTTCGACAGATACGCAGTATTTT. Encoded protein: CASSMTGSRSTDTQYF.

The V gene is TRBV7-8, the J gene TRBJ1-2; TRBD1 might be the D (5 bases). Between the trimmed V and J ends, which lost 5 bases and 3 bases, there was a span of 10 bases. This CDR3 has 13 amino acids. Germline assignment: CDR1 SGHVS and CDR2 FQNEAQ. As DNA, the CDR3 is TGTGCCAGCAGCGAGACAGATTACTATGGCTACACCTTC. The encoded protein is CASSETDYYGYTF.

The V gene is TRBV6-1, the J gene TRBJ2-5, with TRBD2 matching over 8 bases. The CDR3 runs 15 residues. V lost 4 bases, J lost 5 bases, and 9 bases stayed unmatched. Per germline, CDR1 MNHNS and CDR2 SASEGT. CDR3 DNA sequence: TGTGCCAGCAGTGTAGGAGCGGGAGAGTTTGAGACCCAGTACTTC. Translated, it gives CASSVGAGEFETQYF.